This T cell receptor beta chain was recovered during a study of sequential checkpoint blockade in melanoma. On the study more broadly: After both sequences, patients received maintenance nivolumab.

The assay was immunoSEQ multiplex PCR, and TCRdb's table has in-frame clones only and misses some. The sample comprises 5,500 or so clones, approximately 48% of which are singletons, and 27% rests with the top ten. This clone was counted between two and nine times. The length of the CDR3 is 15 residues. The germline gives CDR1 MDHEN, CDR2 SYDVKM. Germline trimming cut 1 base from V and 8 bases from J; bases unmatched to any gene: 10. Indicated treatment: randomized to nivolumab then ipilimumab (arm A) or the reverse (arm B). Source: CD8+ T cells sorted from blood (inferred from file names), taken from a patient given nivolumab and ipilimumab in sequence. J is TRBJ1-2 and V is TRBV28; the match to TRBD1 covers 7 bases. The origin of this receptor is a human patient with melanoma. Some clones in this sample may be carry-over from other donors' samples. CDR3 sequence (DNA): TGTGCCAGCAGTTTATCGGGCAGGGGGGAAGGAGGCTACACCTTC. Protein sequence: CASSLSGRGEGGYTF.